The clone carrying this T cell receptor (beta chain) was observed at least ten times. As yet, its antigen is unknown. This sample's time point: technical triplicate 1. Stored at -80 C, 2 million PBMCs were the source of the unsorted libraries. This sample is drawn from a study of neurological immune-mediated disorders. The study's findings and limits: Across subjects, no CDR3 amino acid sequence appeared in expanded clones of more than one subject, a finding that suggested private repertoires in all groups.

Trimming removed 5 bases from V and 8 bases from J; junction bases left unmatched: 8. The CDR3 runs to 12 residues. Germline-derived CDR1 and CDR2 are DFQATT and SNEGSKA (reference sequence). Synthesis of cDNA used 5'RACE (with 10-nucleotide random UMIs). MiXCR, run by TCRdb on the 5' RACE reads, gives a single entry per CDR3 protein. The repertoire holds about 38,000 distinct CDR3 sequences, with around 10% as singletons. J is TRBJ1-2 and V is TRBV20-1, with 7 bases identical to TRBD1. Sequencing input: PBMCs. The TCR sequence derives from a man between 60 and 75 years old with HTLV-1-associated myelopathy (HAM/TSP). The CDR3 nucleotides read TGCAGTGCTCGACAGGGAAGAAGGGGCTACACCTTC. Protein: CSARQGRRGYTF.